This T cell receptor (beta chain) was sequenced during a study of human T cells and chemical hapten exposure. Across the whole study: Patch testing was performed with 0.01% DPC on the upper back, with reading at 6 days. Study observations and caveats: Once DPC sensitization occurred, TCRs above 1 in 1000 frequency showed no change. Significantly greater numbers of large CDR3 similarity clusters came from expanded TCRs than from controls.

Noted time point: pre-sensitization, week 0. Specified treatment: therapeutic diphenylcyclopropenone sensitization with weekly scalp DPC. Details on this clonotype: Its antigen remains unknown.

The CDR3 has 16 residues. V was trimmed by 1 base and J by 0 bases, leaving 12 bases between them. Germline CDR1 reads SGHAT; CDR2 reads FQNNGV. Via MiXCR, TCRdb re-called the RACE reads, giving one row per CDR3 protein. Seen here are 180,000 or so distinct CDR3 sequences, under 35% observed once, and the top ten hold less than 3.5%. Sequences were derived from whole blood, sampled in connection with sensitization to the hapten diphenylcyclopropenone (DPC). This sequence was found in a woman under 40 with alopecia areata. Some clones in this sample may be carry-over from other donors' samples. This sequence joins TRBV11-2 and TRBJ2-5; D remains ambiguous. This CDR3 is CASSLGAEMYQETQYF. The CDR3 DNA reads TGTGCCAGCAGCTTAGGCGCAGAAATGTACCAAGAGACCCAGTACTTC. Full variable domain (missing parts from reference TRBV11-2 and TRBJ2-5): EAGVAQSPRYKIIEKRQSVAFWCNPISGHATLYWYQQILGQGPKLLIQFQNNGVVDDSQLPKDRFSAERLKGVDSTLKIQPAKLEDSAVYLCASSLGAEMYQETQYFGPGTRLLVL.